This T cell receptor beta chain was found in a study of blood T cell repertoires in COVID-19. Whole-study context: T cells, B-cell-depleted T cells, or PBMCs provided the cDNA or gDNA that served as material.

The repertoire was sequenced with immunoSEQ multiplex PCR; TCRdb's copy has only in-frame clones and lacks some. The sample has about 190,000 clones; about 81% are singletons. There are 12 residues in the CDR3. The V end lost 4 bases, the J end lost 2 bases, and 5 bases lay between the germline ends. CDR1 is MDHEN and CDR2 is SYDVKM in the germline V gene. The sample taken for sequencing was peripheral blood. The origin of this receptor is a woman aged 80 or over with COVID-19, enrolled during active disease. The chain joins TRBV28 to TRBJ1-1; D is uncertain. As DNA, the CDR3 is TGTGCCAGCAGTTACATAAACACTGAAGCTTTCTTT. It translates to CASSYINTEAFF. Variable domain in full (rest from reference TRBV28 and TRBJ1-1): DVKVTQSSRYLVKRTGEKVFLECVQDMDHENMFWYRQDPGLGLRLIYFSYDVKMKEKGDIPEGYSVSREKKERFSLILESASTNQTSMYLCASSYINTEAFFGQGTRLTVV.